Listed here are 17 T cell receptor beta chains from one sample, sequenced in a study of T cell responses to AZD1222 COVID-19 vaccine. Sequencing used immunoSEQ multiplex PCR; TCRdb keeps in-frame clones, though not all of them. Here the sample spans approximately 110,000 clones, more than 85% being singletons. The specimen was peripheral blood, collected on day 0 of AZD1222 vaccination. The origin of the receptors is an adult in good health.

DNA of the CDR3: TGTGCCATCAGAGAGGGAGTGGGGTACAATGAGCAGTTCTTC. Protein: CAIREGVGYNEQFF. The chain is built from TRBV10-3 and TRBJ2-1; tentative D call: TRBD2 (5 bases). V shed 6 bases and J shed 4 bases, with 13 bases lying between them. Looked up from germline, CDR1 is ENHRY and CDR2 is SYGVKD. The length of the CDR3 is 14 residues.

CDR3 region: CASSTRDRDGSPLHF. The CDR3 region has the DNA TGTGCCAGCAGTACCCGGGACAGGGACGGTTCACCCCTCCACTTT. The V and J genes are TRBV6-5 and TRBJ1-6; 9 nucleotides align to TRBD1. J lost 9 bases, V lost 5 bases, and 8 bases had no gene match. This CDR3 has 15 residues. CDR1 is MNHEY, CDR2 SVGAGI, per germline.

This clone is a singleton in its sample. V is TRBV4-2 and J is TRBJ2-1, with D unresolved. CDR3 length equals 13 residues. Germline values: CDR1 LGHNA, CDR2 YNFKEQ. V lost 4 bases, J lost 4 bases, and 8 bases lay in between. CDR3 sequence: CASSRGAYNEQFF. Here the CDR3 DNA reads TGTGCCAGCAGCCGCGGAGCATACAATGAGCAGTTCTTC.

The chain has TRBV7-9 and TRBJ1-1; TRBD1 matches at 8 bases. Germline V lookup: CDR1 SEHNR, CDR2 FQNEAQ (reference sequence). The CDR3 totals 15 residues. V lost 5 bases to trimming and J lost 0 bases; unmatched junction nucleotides: 5. The CDR3 here is CASSTGGDMNTEAFF. CDR3 sequence (DNA): TGTGCCAGCAGCACAGGGGGGGACATGAACACTGAAGCTTTCTTT.

This clone came up a few times. The V and J genes are TRBV9 and TRBJ2-1; TRBD1 agrees at 7 bases. Germline V gene lookup returns CDR1 SGDLS and CDR2 YYNGEE. The CDR3 spans 18 residues. Losses at the gene ends were 4 bases for V and 0 bases for J; bases not matched to a gene: 13. CDR3 sequence: CASSFSSNRGSSYNEQFF. CDR3 DNA sequence: TGTGCCAGCAGCTTTAGTTCCAACAGGGGAAGCTCCTACAATGAGCAGTTCTTC.

V and J are TRBV5-1 and TRBJ2-1; 10 positions agree with TRBD2. J was trimmed by 4 bases and V by 4 bases; bases with no gene match: 11. This CDR3 has 17 residues. The germline V gene encodes CDR1 SGHRS and CDR2 YFSETQ. The CDR3 loop is CASSTNLAGGHYNEQFF. The DNA for the CDR3 is TGCGCCAGCAGCACAAATTTAGCGGGAGGCCATTACAATGAGCAGTTCTTC.

The rearrangement joins TRBV7-9 to TRBJ2-7; D not certain. The germline V gene encodes CDR1 SEHNR and CDR2 FQNEAQ (reference sequence). Trimming took off 1 base at V and 6 bases at J, with 4 bases between the two ends. This CDR3 has 11 residues. CDR3 sequence: CASSLDSEQYF. CDR3 DNA sequence: TGTGCCAGCAGCTTAGATTCCGAGCAGTACTTC.

The chain recombines TRBV7-9 with TRBJ1-1, with 7 bases fitting TRBD1. Germline assignment: CDR1 SEHNR and CDR2 FQNEAQ (reference sequence). V trimming: 8 bases; J trimming: 6 bases; junction bases outside the gene matches: 3. The CDR3 runs to 11 residues. CDR3 loop: CASSGGPEAFF. In nucleotides, the CDR3 is TGTGCCAGCTCAGGGGGTCCTGAAGCTTTCTTT.

This chain links TRBV7-6 with TRBJ2-1; TRBD2 agrees at 8 bases. V gave up 1 base and J gave up 2 bases; unmatched junction bases: 4. The CDR3 is 16 amino acids. The germline CDR1 and CDR2 sequences are SGHVS and FNYEAQ. CDR3 nucleotides: TGTGCCAGCAGCTTAGTTCGCGGGAGGACCTACAATGAGCAGTTCTTC. This gives the protein CASSLVRGRTYNEQFF.

The CDR3 protein is CAWGAANEKLFF. The CDR3 coding sequence is TGTGCCTGGGGGGCGGCTAATGAAAAACTGTTTTTT. The chain carries TRBV30 and TRBJ1-4; the D gene is possibly TRBD1 (5 bases). CDR1 and CDR2 from the germline V gene are GTSNPN and SVGIG (reference sequence). The CDR3 runs 12 residues. V was cut by 5 bases and J by 3 bases, with 7 bases left in between.

The rearrangement links TRBV5-4 to TRBJ2-7; D gene ambiguous. V was cut by 0 bases and J by 5 bases, with 9 bases left in between. Germline values: CDR1 SGHNT, CDR2 YYREEE (reference sequence). The CDR3 is made up of 13 amino acids. This CDR3 is CASSLARSHEQYF. The CDR3 region has the DNA TGTGCCAGCAGCTTGGCTAGGTCCCACGAGCAGTACTTC.

This sequence joins TRBV11-2 and TRBJ1-5; 8 positions agree with TRBD1. With V trimmed by 4 bases and J by 7 bases, 6 bases remained unmatched. Germline-derived CDR1 and CDR2 are SGHAT and FQNNGV. The CDR3 loop spans 14 amino acids. CDR3 sequence (DNA): TGTGCCAGCAGCTCTCTGACAGGGGTGCAGCCCCAGCATTTT. This translates into CASSSLTGVQPQHF.

CDR3 residues: CASRPFPGNTEAFF. The CDR3 DNA reads TGTGCCAGCAGGCCTTTTCCGGGGAACACTGAAGCTTTCTTT. The chain joins TRBV7-8 to TRBJ1-1; D gene ambiguous. The CDR3 has 14 residues. The V and J ends lost 6 bases and 1 base respectively, with 12 bases between them. Germline CDR1 is SGHVS and CDR2 is FQNEAQ.

The genes are TRBV19 and TRBJ2-7; 9 positions match TRBD2. CDR1 is LNHDA and CDR2 is SQIVND in the germline V gene (reference sequence). The CDR3 contains 16 residues. V shed 3 bases, J shed 4 bases, and the junction held 10 bases outside the gene matches. The CDR3 sequence: CASSMVPSGTIYEQYF. The CDR3 DNA follows: TGTGCCAGTAGTATGGTGCCTAGCGGGACGATTTACGAGCAGTACTTC.

This chain links TRBV21-1 with TRBJ2-5; TRBD2 was called by the table and not checked on the DNA. TRBV21-1 constitutes a pseudogene. This CDR3 has 17 residues. The CDR3: CASRRAELVGLKETQYF. The DNA for the CDR3 is TGTGCCAGCAGGCGCGCAGAACTAGTGGGACTAAAAGAGACCCAGTACTTC.

This chain joins TRBV2 and TRBJ2-7, with D hard to call. Trimming shortened V by 4 bases and J by 2 bases, and 12 bases separated the two germline ends. Germline CDR1 and CDR2: SNHLY and FYNNEI. This CDR3 comprises 14 residues. The CDR3 region is CASSGHRFTYEQYF. The CDR3 DNA follows: TGTGCCAGCAGTGGTCACAGATTCACCTACGAGCAGTACTTC.

This clone showed up just a few times. Within the sample, other DNA sequences also encode this same CDR3. This chain links TRBV28 with TRBJ2-7; D is unclear. Looked up from germline, CDR1 is MDHEN and CDR2 is SYDVKM. The CDR3 loop spans 11 amino acids. Trimming stripped 5 bases from V and 3 bases from J, with 5 bases between. CDR3 DNA: TGTGCCAGCAGTCCAGACTACGAGCAGTACTTC. Translating gives CASSPDYEQYF. Combining the CDR3 with reference TRBV28 and TRBJ2-7 gives the whole variable domain DVKVTQSSRYLVKRTGEKVFLECVQDMDHENMFWYRQDPGLGLRLIYFSYDVKMKEKGDIPEGYSVSREKKERFSLILESASTNQTSMYLCASSPDYEQYFGPGTRLTVT.